The rows below give T cell receptor beta chains drawn from one sample of a study of graft-versus-host responses after intestinal transplantation. Profiled with immunoSEQ multiplex PCR; TCRdb holds only in-frame clones, not every one. The profile shows roughly 120,000 clones, roughly 95% of them singletons. No antigen has been assigned to these receptors. The sequencing used unstimulated CD8+ T cells sorted from spleen or lymph node cells, collected before intestinal transplant. Every receptor here comes from a human donor who received an intestinal transplant. Each CDR3 is given with its conserved first and last residue. The order of the fields is J gene, V gene, clone size, D gene, CDR3 DNA, CDR3 protein. A D gene is named only where the DNA matches it firmly. Not all rows give a size; the values are once, few, many and, for expanded clones, a class.

TRBJ2-1 | TRBV4-3 | NA | NA | TGCGCCAGCAGCCAACAAGACACTGACTCCTACAATGAGCAGTTCTTC | CASSQQDTDSYNEQFF
TRBJ2-7 | TRBV27 | NA | TRBD2 | TGTGCCAGCAGTCTGACACTAGCGGGAGATCAGTACTTC | CASSLTLAGDQYF
TRBJ1-5 | TRBV30 | once | NA | TGTGCCTGGAGTGTATATCGAGGGCCCCAGCATTTT | CAWSVYRGPQHF
TRBJ2-3 | TRBV28 | NA | NA | TGTGCCAGCAGTTCCCCGGTAACCGCTGGCACAGATACGCAGTATTTT | CASSSPVTAGTDTQYF
TRBJ1-4 | TRBV28 | once | NA | TGTGCCAGCAGCTCTACAGCGGCGAGGGAAAAACTGTTTTTT | CASSSTAAREKLFF
TRBJ2-7 | TRBV7-9 | NA | NA | TGTGCCAGCAGCTTGGGGGGGCCCTACGAGCAGTACTTC | CASSLGGPYEQYF
TRBJ2-3 | TRBV7-9 | NA | NA | TGTGCCAGCAGGGCGGGGACGAACTACACAGATACGCAGTATTTT | CASRAGTNYTDTQYF
TRBJ2-7 | TRBV30 | NA | NA | TGTGCCTGGAGCCAGACCATATCCTACGAGCAGTACTTC | CAWSQTISYEQYF
TRBJ1-3 | TRBV6-1 | NA | NA | TGTGCCAGCAGTGAGTGGGGGGCTCGCTCTGGAAACACCATATATTTT | CASSEWGARSGNTIYF
TRBJ2-7 | TRBV28 | NA | NA | TGTGCCAGCAGCTTAACCCCAGGGCGCGAGCAGTACTTC | CASSLTPGREQYF
TRBJ1-2 | TRBV7-6 | NA | TRBD1 | TGTGCCAGCAGCTTAGGACAGGGGGTTACTGGCTACACCTTC | CASSLGQGVTGYTF